A single sample is the source of the 3 T cell receptor beta chains below, sequenced in a study of cytomegalovirus exposure and HLA in healthy donors. Primers included in the PCR were 60 Vbeta and 13 Jbeta primers. The data were produced by immunoSEQ multiplex PCR, yet TCRdb's version contains in-frame clones alone and is incomplete. Altogether around 100,000 clones are present, 65% to 85% being singletons, with the ten largest covering 3.5% to 4.5%. The sequenced sample was PBMCs. The origin of the receptors is a man aged 50 or older in good health and CMV-seropositive.

The chain links TRBV6-5 to TRBJ1-6, with a weak D call TRBD1 (6 bases). CDR1 MNHEY and CDR2 SVGAGI come from the germline V gene. The CDR3 runs to 15 residues. V was clipped by 0 bases and J by 13 bases, with 16 bases between them. The DNA of the CDR3 is TGTGCCAGCAGTTACTCTGACAGGCCCTCGACGCCCCTCCACTTT. Its protein product is CASSYSDRPSTPLHF.

J is TRBJ2-7 and V is TRBV4-1; TRBD1 agrees at 7 bases. There are 11 residues in the CDR3. Germline V CDR1 and CDR2: MGHRA, YSYEKL. V trimming: 0 bases; J trimming: 11 bases; junction bases outside the gene matches: 1. Here the CDR3 reads CASSQDGQEYF. The CDR3 DNA follows: TGCGCCAGCAGCCAAGATGGACAGGAGTACTTC.

The chain links TRBV2 to TRBJ2-6; no clear D. CDR1 is SNHLY and CDR2 is FYNNEI in the germline V gene. Trimming pared 7 bases from V and 0 bases from J, leaving 4 bases between. The CDR3 consists of 13 residues. In DNA form, the CDR3 reads TGTGCCAGCACTCTCTCTGGGGCCAACGTCCTGACTTTC. It translates to CASTLSGANVLTF.